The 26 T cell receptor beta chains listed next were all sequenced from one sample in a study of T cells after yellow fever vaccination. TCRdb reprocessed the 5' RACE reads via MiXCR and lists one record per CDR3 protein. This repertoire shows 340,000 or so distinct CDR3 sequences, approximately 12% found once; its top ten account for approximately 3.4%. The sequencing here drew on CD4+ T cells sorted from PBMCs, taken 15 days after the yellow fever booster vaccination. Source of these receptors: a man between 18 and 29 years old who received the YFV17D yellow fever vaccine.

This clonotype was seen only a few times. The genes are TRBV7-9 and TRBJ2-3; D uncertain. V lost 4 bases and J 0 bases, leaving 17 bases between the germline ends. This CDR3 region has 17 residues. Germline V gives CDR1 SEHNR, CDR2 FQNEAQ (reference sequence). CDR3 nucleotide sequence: TGTGCCAGCAGCTGGAAGATGGGTTCCTCTAGCACAGATACGCAGTATTTT. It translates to CASSWKMGSSSTDTQYF.

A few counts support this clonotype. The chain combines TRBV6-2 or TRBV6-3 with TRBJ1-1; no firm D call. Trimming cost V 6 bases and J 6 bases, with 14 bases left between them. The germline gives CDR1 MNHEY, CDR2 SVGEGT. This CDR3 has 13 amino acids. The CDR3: CASRTGVGAEAFF. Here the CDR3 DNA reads TGTGCCAGCAGGACCGGAGTCGGAGCTGAAGCTTTCTTT.

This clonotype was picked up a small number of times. The CDR3 coding sequence is TGTGCCAGCAGCTTGCACCCCGGAGGTGAGCAGTTCTTC. It translates to CASSLHPGGEQFF. The V and J genes are TRBV5-6 and TRBJ2-1; possible D gene TRBD2, 5 bases. Per the germline V gene, CDR1 is SGHDT and CDR2 is YYEEEE. Trimming cost V 1 base and J 9 bases, with 11 bases left between them. This CDR3 is 13 amino acids long.

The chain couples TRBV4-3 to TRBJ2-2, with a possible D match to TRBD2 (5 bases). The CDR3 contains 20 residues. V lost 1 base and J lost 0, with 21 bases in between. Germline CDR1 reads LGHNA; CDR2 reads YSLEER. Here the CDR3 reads CASSQVRGHPVETNTGELFF. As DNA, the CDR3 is TGCGCCAGCAGCCAAGTTCGGGGTCACCCCGTAGAAACGAACACCGGGGAGCTGTTTTTT.

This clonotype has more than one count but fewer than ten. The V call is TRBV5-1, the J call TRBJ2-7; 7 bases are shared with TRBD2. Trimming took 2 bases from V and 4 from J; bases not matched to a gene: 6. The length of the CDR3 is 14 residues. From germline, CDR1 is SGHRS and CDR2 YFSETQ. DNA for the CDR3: TGCGCCAGCAGCTTAGCAGCGGGACTTTACGAGCAGTACTTC. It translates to CASSLAAGLYEQYF.

The CDR3 DNA follows: TGCAGTGCTAGACCGCCGTTAATTTTAACACCGGGGATTCTGTTTTTT. Its translation: CSARPPLILTPGILFF. The rearrangement uses TRBV20-1 and TRBJ2-2, with D possibly being TRBD2 (5 bases). Germline V gives CDR1 DFQATT, CDR2 SNEGSKA (reference sequence). The CDR3 has 16 amino acids. Trimming took off 2 bases at V and 14 bases at J, with 27 bases between the two ends.

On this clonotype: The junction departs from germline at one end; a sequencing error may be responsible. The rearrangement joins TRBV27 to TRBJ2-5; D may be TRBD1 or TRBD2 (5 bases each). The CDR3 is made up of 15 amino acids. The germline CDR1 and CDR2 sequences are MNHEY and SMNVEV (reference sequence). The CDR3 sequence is CASSLSSRDQETQYF. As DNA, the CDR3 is TGTGCCAGCAGTTTATCGAGCAGGGACCAGGAGACCCAGTACTTC.

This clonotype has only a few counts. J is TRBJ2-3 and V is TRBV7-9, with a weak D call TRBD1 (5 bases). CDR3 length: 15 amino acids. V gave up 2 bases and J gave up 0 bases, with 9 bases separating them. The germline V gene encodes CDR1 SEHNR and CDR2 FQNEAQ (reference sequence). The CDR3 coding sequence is TGTGCCAGCAGCTTACGACAGTCTAGCACAGATACGCAGTATTTT. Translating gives CASSLRQSSTDTQYF.

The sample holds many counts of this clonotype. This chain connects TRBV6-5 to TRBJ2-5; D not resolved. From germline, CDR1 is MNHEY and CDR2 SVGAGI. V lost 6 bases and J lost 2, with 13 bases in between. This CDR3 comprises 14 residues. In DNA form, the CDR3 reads TGTGCCAGCAGCCCATTCGGTGGTCAAGAGACCCAGTACTTC. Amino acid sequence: CASSPFGGQETQYF.

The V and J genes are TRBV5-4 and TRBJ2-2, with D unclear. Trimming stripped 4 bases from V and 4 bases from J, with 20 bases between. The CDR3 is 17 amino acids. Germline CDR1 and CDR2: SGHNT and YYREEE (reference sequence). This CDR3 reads CASSPGMGSPITGELFF. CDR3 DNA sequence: TGTGCCAGCAGCCCGGGCATGGGGTCCCCGATCACCGGGGAGCTGTTTTTT.

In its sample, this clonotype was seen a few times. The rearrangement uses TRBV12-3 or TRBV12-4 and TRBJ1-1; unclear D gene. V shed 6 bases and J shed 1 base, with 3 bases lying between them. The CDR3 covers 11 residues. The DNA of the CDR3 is TGTGCCAGCAGGACGAACACTGAAGCTTTCTTT. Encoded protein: CASRTNTEAFF.

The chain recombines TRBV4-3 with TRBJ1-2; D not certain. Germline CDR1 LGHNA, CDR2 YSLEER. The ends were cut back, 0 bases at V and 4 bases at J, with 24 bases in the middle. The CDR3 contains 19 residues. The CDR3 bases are TGCGCCAGCAGCCAAGATACCAACTCTGGTGTCCTAATCGGCTATGGCTACACCTTC. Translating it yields CASSQDTNSGVLIGYGYTF.

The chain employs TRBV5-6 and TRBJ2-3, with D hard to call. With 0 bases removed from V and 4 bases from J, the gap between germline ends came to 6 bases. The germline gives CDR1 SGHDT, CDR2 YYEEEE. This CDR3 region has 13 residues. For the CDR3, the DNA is TGTGCCAGCAGCTTGGCAGATTCAGATACGCAGTATTTT. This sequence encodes CASSLADSDTQYF.

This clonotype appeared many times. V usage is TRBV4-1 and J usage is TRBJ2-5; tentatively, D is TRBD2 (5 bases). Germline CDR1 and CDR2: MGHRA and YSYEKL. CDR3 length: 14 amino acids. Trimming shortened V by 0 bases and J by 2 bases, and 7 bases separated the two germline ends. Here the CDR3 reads CASSQEAAQETQYF. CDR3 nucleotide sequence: TGCGCCAGCAGCCAAGAAGCGGCGCAAGAGACCCAGTACTTC.

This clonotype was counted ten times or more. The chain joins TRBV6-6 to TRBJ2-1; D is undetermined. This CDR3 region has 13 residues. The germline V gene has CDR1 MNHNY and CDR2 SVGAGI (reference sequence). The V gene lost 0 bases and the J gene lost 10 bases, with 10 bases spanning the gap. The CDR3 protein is CASSYSASREQFF. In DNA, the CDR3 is TGTGCCAGCAGTTACTCGGCAAGCAGGGAGCAGTTCTTC.

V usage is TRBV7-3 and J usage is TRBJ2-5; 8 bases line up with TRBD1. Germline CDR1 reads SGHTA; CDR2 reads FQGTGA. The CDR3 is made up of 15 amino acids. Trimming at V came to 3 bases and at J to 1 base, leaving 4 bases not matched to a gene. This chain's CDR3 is CASSLGQAIQETQYF. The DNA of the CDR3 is TGTGCCAGCAGCTTGGGACAGGCCATCCAAGAGACCCAGTACTTC.

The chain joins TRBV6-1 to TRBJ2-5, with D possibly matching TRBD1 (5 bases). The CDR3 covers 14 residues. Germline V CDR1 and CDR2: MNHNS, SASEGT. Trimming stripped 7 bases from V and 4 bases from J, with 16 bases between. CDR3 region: CASTPRAAVETQYF. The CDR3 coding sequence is TGTGCCAGCACCCCCAGGGCCGCCGTAGAGACCCAGTACTTC.

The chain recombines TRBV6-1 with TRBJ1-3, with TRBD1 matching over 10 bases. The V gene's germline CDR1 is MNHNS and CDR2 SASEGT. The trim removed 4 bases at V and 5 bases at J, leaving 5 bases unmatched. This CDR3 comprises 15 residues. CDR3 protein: CASSATGGPRNTIYF. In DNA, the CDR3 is TGTGCCAGCAGTGCGACAGGGGGCCCTAGAAACACCATATATTTT.

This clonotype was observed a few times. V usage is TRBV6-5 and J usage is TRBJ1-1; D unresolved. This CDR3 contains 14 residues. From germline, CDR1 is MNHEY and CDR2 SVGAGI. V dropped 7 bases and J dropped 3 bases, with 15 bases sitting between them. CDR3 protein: CASNRGIYDTEAFF. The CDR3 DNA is TGTGCCAGCAATCGGGGAATTTATGACACTGAAGCTTTCTTT.

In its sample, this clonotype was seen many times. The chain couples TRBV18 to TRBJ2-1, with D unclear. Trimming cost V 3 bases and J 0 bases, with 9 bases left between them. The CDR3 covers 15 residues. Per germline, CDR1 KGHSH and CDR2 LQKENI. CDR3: CASSPIWSSYNEQFF. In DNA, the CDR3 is TGTGCCAGCTCACCGATCTGGAGCTCCTACAATGAGCAGTTCTTC. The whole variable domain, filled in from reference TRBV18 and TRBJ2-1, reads NAGVMQNPRHLVRRRGQEARLRCSPMKGHSHVYWYRQLPEEGLKFMVYLQKENIIDESGMPKERFSAEFPKEGPSILRIQQVVRGDSAAYFCASSPIWSSYNEQFFGPGTRLTVL.

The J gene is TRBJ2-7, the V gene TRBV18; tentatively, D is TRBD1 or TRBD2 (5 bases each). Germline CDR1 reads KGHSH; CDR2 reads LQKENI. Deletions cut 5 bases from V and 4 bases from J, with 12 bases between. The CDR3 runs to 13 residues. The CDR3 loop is CASSDPGRYEQYV. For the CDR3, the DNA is TGTGCCAGCTCAGATCCGGGACGATACGAGCAGTACGTC.

In DNA form, the CDR3 reads TGCGCCAGCAGCTTGGAGGACAGGGGGGATACGCAGTATTTT. Translation: CASSLEDRGDTQYF. The chain couples TRBV5-1 to TRBJ2-3; 10 positions match TRBD1. This CDR3 is 14 amino acids long. V gave up 0 bases and J gave up 6 bases; unmatched junction bases: 1. Germline V gene data show CDR1 as SGHRS and CDR2 as YFSETQ.

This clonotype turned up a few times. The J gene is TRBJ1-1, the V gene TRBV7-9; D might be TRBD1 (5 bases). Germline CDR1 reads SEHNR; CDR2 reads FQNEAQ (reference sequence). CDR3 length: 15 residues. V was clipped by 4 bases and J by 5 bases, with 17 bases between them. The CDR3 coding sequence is TGTGCCAGCAGCTCCGCGGCTGCCCGGGGGACTGAAGCTTTCTTT. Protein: CASSSAAARGTEAFF.

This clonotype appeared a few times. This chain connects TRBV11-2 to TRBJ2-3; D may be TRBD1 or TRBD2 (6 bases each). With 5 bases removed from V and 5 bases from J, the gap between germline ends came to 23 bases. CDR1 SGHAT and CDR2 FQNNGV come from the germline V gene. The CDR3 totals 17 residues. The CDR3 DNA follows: TGTGCCAGCAGCCTCCAGTTTTCTAGGGGGGCGGAAGATACGCAGTATTTT. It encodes CASSLQFSRGAEDTQYF.

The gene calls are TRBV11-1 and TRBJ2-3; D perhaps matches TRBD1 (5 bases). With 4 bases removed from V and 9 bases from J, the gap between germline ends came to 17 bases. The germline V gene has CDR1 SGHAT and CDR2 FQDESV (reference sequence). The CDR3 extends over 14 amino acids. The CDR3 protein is CASSSQTASETQYF. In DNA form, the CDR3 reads TGTGCCAGCAGCTCACAGACAGCCTCGGAGACGCAGTATTTT.

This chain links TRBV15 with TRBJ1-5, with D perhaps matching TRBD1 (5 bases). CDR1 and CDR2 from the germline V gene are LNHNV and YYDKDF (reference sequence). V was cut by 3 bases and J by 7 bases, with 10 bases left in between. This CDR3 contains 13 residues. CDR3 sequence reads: CATSSQGGQPQHF. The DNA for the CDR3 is TGTGCCACCAGCAGCCAGGGAGGGCAGCCCCAGCATTTT.